This TCR beta chain was profiled in a study of graft-versus-host responses after intestinal transplantation. Using immunoSEQ multiplex PCR, the repertoire was profiled, and TCRdb retains in-frame clones only, with some absent. The table has about 40,000 clones, about 92% seen once. Specimen: PBMCs, collected almost 750 days after intestinal transplantation. The receptor was derived from a human patient who received an intestinal transplant, so some T cells may come from the graft donor.

CDR3 nucleotides: TGTGCCAGCAGTAACACCGGGGAGCTGTTTTTT. Translation gives CASSNTGELFF. J is TRBJ2-2 and V is TRBV6-1; D call uncertain. V lost 5 bases, J lost 2 bases, and 0 bases lay in between. The length of the CDR3 is 11 residues. Germline V lookup: CDR1 MNHNS, CDR2 SASEGT.